Presented here are 22 T cell receptor beta chains from one specimen sequenced in a study of T cell repertoires in cytomegalovirus infection. No cognate antigen is known for these TCRs. MiXCR, run by TCRdb on the reads, gives a single entry per CDR3 protein. The sample has fewer than 65,000 distinct CDR3 sequences, roughly a fifth seen once. This specimen was CD8+ T cells from cultured PBMCs, taken from culture after CMV antigen stimulation. The receptors derive from a human donor in good health (CMV status not recorded). Some clones in this sample may be carry-over from other donors' samples.

V usage is TRBV19 and J usage is TRBJ1-3, with D possibly matching TRBD1 (5 bases). The CDR3 is 14 amino acids. The germline CDR1 and CDR2 sequences are LNHDA and SQIVND (reference sequence). The V and J ends lost 7 bases and 0 bases respectively, with 10 bases between them. Here the CDR3 reads CASTIGVSGNTIYF. The DNA of the CDR3 is TGTGCCAGTACCATAGGGGTCTCTGGAAACACCATATATTTT.

The V gene is TRBV20-1, the J gene TRBJ2-3, with 7 bases identical to TRBD2. Germline-derived CDR1 and CDR2 are DFQATT and SNEGSKA (reference sequence). The J segment lost 1 base and the V segment lost 0 bases, leaving 7 bases of the junction unmatched. This CDR3 has 16 residues. The CDR3 bases are TGCAGTGCTAGAGATCGGTGGCTAGCGGGCACAGATACGCAGTATTTT. It translates to CSARDRWLAGTDTQYF.

V is TRBV29-1 and J is TRBJ2-7; D remains unclear. Germline V gene lookup returns CDR1 SQVTM and CDR2 ANQGSEA. The CDR3 has 15 residues. V lost 6 bases and J lost 6, with 24 bases in between. Here the CDR3 reads CSVLLSRSPSGEQYF. CDR3 nucleotide sequence: TGCAGCGTCCTCTTATCCCGGAGCCCGTCGGGCGAGCAGTACTTC.

The chain links TRBV6-2 or TRBV6-3 to TRBJ2-7; D remains unclear. V lost 7 bases, J lost 3 bases, and 13 bases lay in between. Germline-derived CDR1 and CDR2 are MNHEY and SVGEGT. CDR3 length: 13 residues. The CDR3 DNA reads TGTGCCAGCACGGCTCTTGCCTACTACGAGCAGTACTTC. Protein product: CASTALAYYEQYF.

The chain combines TRBV23-1 with TRBJ2-5; tentative D call: TRBD2 (5 bases). TRBV23-1 is identified as an open reading frame with a role that is uncertain. The ends were cut back, 3 bases at V and 0 bases at J, with 11 bases in the middle. The CDR3 is 15 amino acids. The CDR3 is CASSHSDCHQETQYF. The CDR3 DNA reads as TGCGCCAGCAGTCACTCGGACTGCCACCAAGAGACCCAGTACTTC.

The rearrangement uses TRBV7-9 and TRBJ1-1; 9 positions agree with TRBD1. The CDR3 is 15 amino acids. Germline V gene data show CDR1 as SEHNR and CDR2 as FQNEAQ (reference sequence). V shed 4 bases, J shed 3 bases, and the junction held 6 bases outside the gene matches. CDR3 protein: CASSYLQGADTEAFF. The DNA for the CDR3 is TGTGCCAGCAGCTACCTACAGGGGGCGGACACTGAAGCTTTCTTT. The complete variable domain, with remaining parts taken from reference TRBV7-9 and TRBJ1-1, reads DTGVSQNPRHKITKRGQNVTFRCDPISEHNRLYWYRQTLGQGPEFLTYFQNEAQLEKSRLLSDRFSAERPKGSFSTLEIQRTEQGDSAMYLCASSYLQGADTEAFFGQGTRLTVV.

This chain joins TRBV28 and TRBJ2-5, with a possible D match to TRBD2 (6 bases). The CDR3 contains 16 residues. V gave up 2 bases and J gave up 5 bases, with 18 bases separating them. Germline loops: CDR1 MDHEN, CDR2 SYDVKM. CDR3 DNA sequence: TGTGCCAGCAGTTTAGAGGTCGGGGGAGGACTGGAGACCCAGTACTTC. Its translation: CASSLEVGGGLETQYF. Full variable domain (rest looked up from reference TRBV28 and TRBJ2-5): DVKVTQSSRYLVKRTGEKVFLECVQDMDHENMFWYRQDPGLGLRLIYFSYDVKMKEKGDIPEGYSVSREKKERFSLILESASTNQTSMYLCASSLEVGGGLETQYFGPGTRLLVL.

This chain joins TRBV4-1 and TRBJ2-7; either TRBD1 or TRBD2 may supply D (6 bases each). The CDR3 has 14 residues. In germline, CDR1 is MGHRA, CDR2 YSYEKL. Trimming left V 1 base short and J 5 bases short, with 12 bases between. The CDR3 DNA reads TGCGCCAGCAGCCAAGGGTGGGGGGCGCACGAGCAGTACTTC. Protein sequence: CASSQGWGAHEQYF.

This clonotype was detected only a few times. This sequence joins TRBV7-6 and TRBJ2-2; TRBD2 aligns across 10 bases. In germline, CDR1 is SGHVS, CDR2 FNYEAQ. This CDR3 region has 17 residues. Trimming removed 4 bases from V and 10 bases from J; junction bases left unmatched: 15. Written as DNA, the CDR3 is TGTGCCAGCAGCTCAGACGGTCGAGCGGGAGGGCCCGTGGAGCTGTTTTTT. Translation: CASSSDGRAGGPVELFF.

The chain uses TRBV6-6 and TRBJ2-1; D is unclear. CDR1 is MNHNY, CDR2 SVGAGI, per germline (reference sequence). This CDR3 is 15 amino acids long. With 1 base removed from V and 4 bases from J, the gap between germline ends came to 11 bases. The CDR3 here is CASSYWSFHYNEQFF. As DNA, the CDR3 is TGTGCCAGCAGTTACTGGAGTTTCCATTACAATGAGCAGTTCTTC.

V gene TRBV9 combines with J gene TRBJ1-1, with D uncertain. Germline V gives CDR1 SGDLS, CDR2 YYNGEE. The CDR3 contains 14 residues. Trimming removed 2 bases at V and 3 bases at J, with 11 bases between. As DNA, the CDR3 is TGTGCCAGCAGCGTCTACTCGGCGGACACTGAAGCTTTCTTT. Translated: CASSVYSADTEAFF. Full variable domain (remainder filled in from reference TRBV9 and TRBJ1-1): DSGVTQTPKHLITATGQRVTLRCSPRSGDLSVYWYQQSLDQGLQFLIQYYNGEERAKGNILERFSAQQFPDLHSELNLSSLELGDSALYFCASSVYSADTEAFFGQGTRLTVV.

This clonotype was seen ten or more times. The chain joins TRBV20-1 to TRBJ2-5; TRBD2 aligns across 12 bases. The CDR3 is 15 residues long. Germline CDR1 reads DFQATT; CDR2 reads SNEGSKA (reference sequence). After removal of 0 bases from V and 5 bases from J, the junction contained 4 bases not matched to a gene. The CDR3 loop reads CSARDRTSGVETQYF. The CDR3 DNA is TGCAGTGCTAGAGATCGGACTAGCGGGGTTGAGACCCAGTACTTC.

The CDR3 sequence: CASSVDRDYGYTF. The CDR3 DNA reads TGTGCCAGCAGTGTGGACAGGGACTATGGCTACACCTTC. This chain links TRBV2 with TRBJ1-2; 8 bases are shared with TRBD1. Germline CDR1 is SNHLY and CDR2 is FYNNEI. J was trimmed by 3 bases and V by 4 bases; bases with no gene match: 1. The CDR3 is 13 residues long.

The V and J genes are TRBV7-2 and TRBJ2-7; no clear D gene. The CDR3 is 14 residues long. Germline CDR1 and CDR2: SGHTA and FQGNSA. V lost 4 bases, J lost 2 bases, and 12 bases lay in between. CDR3 coding DNA: TGTGCCAGCAGCTCTAGACGTATGGCCTACGAGCAGTACTTC. Its protein is CASSSRRMAYEQYF. Using reference TRBV7-2 and TRBJ2-7 for the parts outside the CDR3, the full variable domain is GAGVSQSPSNKVTEKGKDVELRCDPISGHTALYWYRQSLGQGLEFLIYFQGNSAPDKSGLPSDRFSAERTGGSVSTLTIQRTQQEDSAVYLCASSSRRMAYEQYFGPGTRLTVT.

The rearrangement links TRBV28 to TRBJ2-1; D gene ambiguous. Between the trimmed V and J ends, which lost 6 bases and 7 bases, there was a span of 22 bases. The germline V gene has CDR1 MDHEN and CDR2 SYDVKM. This CDR3 region has 16 residues. The CDR3: CASSLPGESGINEQFF. DNA for the CDR3: TGTGCCAGCAGCCTTCCCGGAGAGTCCGGTATAAATGAGCAGTTCTTC.

The chain is built from TRBV2 and TRBJ2-3; TRBD1 might be the D (6 bases). V was cut by 8 bases and J by 2 bases, with 11 bases left in between. Germline V gene sequence: CDR1 SNHLY, CDR2 FYNNEI. CDR3 size: 13 residues. Here the CDR3 reads CASPDRVTDTQYF. The CDR3 DNA sequence: TGTGCCAGCCCGGACAGAGTCACAGATACGCAGTATTTT.

This clonotype has more than one count but fewer than ten. The genes are TRBV9 and TRBJ2-6; D unresolved. Trimming left V 3 bases short and J 5 bases short, with 6 bases between. CDR1 and CDR2 (germline): SGDLS, YYNGEE. CDR3 length equals 13 residues. Here the CDR3 DNA reads TGTGCCAGCAGCGGTGGCAGGGCCAACGTCCTGACTTTC. This gives the protein CASSGGRANVLTF. The entire variable domain, with the rest obtained from reference TRBV9 and TRBJ2-6, is as follows: DSGVTQTPKHLITATGQRVTLRCSPRSGDLSVYWYQQSLDQGLQFLIQYYNGEERAKGNILERFSAQQFPDLHSELNLSSLELGDSALYFCASSGGRANVLTFGAGSRLTVL.

The chain combines TRBV12-3 or TRBV12-4 with TRBJ2-2; tentative D call: TRBD1 (7 bases). Trimming shortened V by 6 bases and J by 6 bases, and 14 bases separated the two germline ends. This CDR3 contains 14 residues. The CDR3 spells CASSLTGRSGELFF. CDR3 DNA sequence: TGTGCCAGCAGCCTGACAGGGAGGTCCGGGGAGCTGTTTTTT.

DNA of the CDR3: TGCGCCAGCACCGACGGGGGCACTGAAGCTTTCTTT. Protein: CASTDGGTEAFF. The chain recombines TRBV10-2 with TRBJ1-1, with D perhaps matching TRBD1 (5 bases). The V gene's germline CDR1 is WSHSY and CDR2 SAAADI. V lost 7 bases and J 4 bases, leaving 10 bases between the germline ends. The CDR3 is 12 amino acids.

This clonotype was picked up a small number of times. The chain is built from TRBV28 and TRBJ2-7; TRBD2 matches 8 bases. Trimming removed 8 bases from V and 4 bases from J; junction bases left unmatched: 13. Germline assignment: CDR1 MDHEN and CDR2 SYDVKM. The CDR3 is 15 amino acids. In DNA, the CDR3 is TGTGCCAGCCTCGGGGGAGCGGGAGTAAATTACGAGCAGTACTTC. The encoded protein is CASLGGAGVNYEQYF.

This clonotype occurred a few times. Its ends do not fully match the called genes, so a read error is possible. The chain is built from TRBV12-3 or TRBV12-4 and TRBJ2-3; the D gene is possibly TRBD1 (7 bases). The CDR3 is made up of 15 amino acids. CDR3 region: CASSLRGRGTDAPHF. In nucleotides, the CDR3 is TGTGCCAGCAGTTTAAGGGGCAGGGGGACTGACGCCCCCCATTTT.

The J gene is TRBJ2-7, the V gene TRBV2; D tentatively reads TRBD1 or TRBD2 (6 bases each). V dropped 10 bases and J dropped 4 bases, with 14 bases sitting between them. CDR1 and CDR2 from the germline V gene are SNHLY and FYNNEI. The CDR3 totals 12 residues. The CDR3 loop is CATLGGIYEQYF. DNA of the CDR3: TGTGCCACCCTAGGGGGGATATACGAGCAGTACTTC.